Listed below are T cell receptor beta chains from one sample, sequenced in a study of T cell responses to AZD1222 COVID-19 vaccine. Only in-frame clones appear in the TCRdb table, and some are missing; sequencing was by immunoSEQ multiplex PCR. Of 90,000 to 150,000 clones listed, about 87% are singletons. Specimen: peripheral blood, collected on day 0 of AZD1222 vaccination. All receptors derive from an adult in good health. Each CDR3 is given with its conserved first and last residue. Each record gives: V gene, D gene, J gene, clone size, CDR3 protein, CDR3 DNA. The D gene is left open where the match is weak. The size field is filled for only some rows; it gives once, few, many or a size class.

>TRBV29-1|TRBD1|TRBJ1-5|NA
CSVGTGEQPQHF
TGCAGCGTTGGGACAGGGGAGCAGCCCCAGCATTTT
>TRBV30|NA|TRBJ1-2|NA
CAWSRTDLFIYGYTF
TGTGCCTGGAGTCGGACAGATCTTTTCATCTATGGCTACACCTTC
>TRBV5-5|NA|TRBJ1-3|NA
CASSLGFLNSGNTIYF
TGTGCCAGCAGCTTGGGGTTTCTGAACTCTGGAAACACCATATATTTT
>TRBV28|NA|TRBJ1-5|NA
CASSRPGGPQHF
TGTGCCAGCAGTAGACCCGGCGGGCCCCAGCATTTT
>TRBV7-3|TRBD1|TRBJ2-5|NA
CASSLGQVGLQETQYF
TGTGCCAGCAGCTTGGGACAGGTCGGTCTTCAAGAGACCCAGTACTTC
>TRBV5-6|NA|TRBJ2-1|few
CASSQQLQGLEQFF
TGTGCCAGCAGCCAGCAACTACAGGGCCTTGAGCAGTTCTTC
>TRBV29-1|NA|TRBJ1-2|NA
CSVEDKRDGYTF
TGCAGCGTTGAAGATAAGAGGGATGGCTACACCTTC
>TRBV6-2/TRBV6-3|NA|TRBJ2-6|few
CASSYSARLGNDYSGANVLTF
TGTGCCAGCAGTTACTCGGCCCGGTTGGGTAACGACTACTCTGGGGCCAACGTCCTGACTTTC
>TRBV7-2|NA|TRBJ1-3|NA
CASSLRWGSNSGNTIYF
TGTGCCAGCAGCTTAAGGTGGGGGAGTAACTCTGGAAACACCATATATTTT
>TRBV18|NA|TRBJ1-5|few
CASSPNNLGNQPQHF
TGTGCCAGCTCACCAAACAACCTGGGGAATCAGCCCCAGCATTTT
>TRBV9|NA|TRBJ2-2|NA
CASSPSNTGELFF
TGTGCCAGCAGCCCCTCGAACACCGGGGAGCTGTTTTTT
>TRBV15|NA|TRBJ2-5|NA
CATSRVWIEETQYF
TGTGCCACCAGCAGAGTCTGGATAGAAGAGACCCAGTACTTC
>TRBV18|NA|TRBJ1-1|once
CASSPQEGGRRTKAFF
TGTGCCAGCTCACCACAGGAGGGGGGACGGAGGACTAAAGCTTTCTTT
>TRBV28|NA|TRBJ2-2|few
CASGMDVTGELFF
TGTGCGTCGGGCATGGATGTCACCGGGGAGCTGTTTTTT
>TRBV20-1|NA|TRBJ2-3|NA
CSASGFLGAQYF
TGCAGTGCTAGTGGTTTCCTAGGGGCGCAGTATTTT
>TRBV7-9|TRBD1|TRBJ1-1|NA
CASSLQGQVSTEAFF
TGTGCCAGCAGCTTACAGGGACAGGTATCCACTGAAGCTTTCTTT
>TRBV24-1|NA|TRBJ2-1|NA
CATQRSGGSNEQFF
TGTGCCACCCAAAGGTCCGGGGGAAGTAATGAGCAGTTCTTC
>TRBV28|NA|TRBJ1-4|few
CASSFRQGREKLFF
TGTGCCAGCAGTTTTCGGCAGGGTCGAGAAAAACTGTTTTTT
>TRBV5-1|TRBD1|TRBJ2-7|NA
CASSLDRDHEQYF
TGCGCCAGCAGCCTGGACAGGGACCACGAGCAGTACTTC
>TRBV5-4|NA|TRBJ1-1|NA
CASSPTMNTEAFF
TGTGCCAGCAGCCCTACCATGAACACTGAAGCTTTCTTT
>TRBV23-1|NA|TRBJ2-7|NA
CASSQQSLGRYEQYF
TGCGCCAGCAGTCAACAGTCCCTCGGGCGCTACGAGCAGTACTTC
>TRBV18|TRBD1|TRBJ1-3|NA
CASSPRTDRGPGNTIYF
TGTGCCAGCTCACCACGCACGGACAGGGGGCCTGGAAACACCATATATTTT
>TRBV2|NA|TRBJ2-3|NA
CASSWEGGHGTDTQYF
TGTGCCAGCAGTTGGGAGGGGGGGCACGGCACAGATACGCAGTATTTT
>TRBV3-1/TRBV3-2|NA|TRBJ2-4|NA
CASSQANIQYF
TGTGCCAGCAGCCAAGCGAACATTCAGTACTTC
>TRBV7-8|TRBD2|TRBJ2-7|NA
CASSTRTSQGSYEQYF
TGTGCCAGCAGCACCCGGACTAGCCAAGGATCCTACGAGCAGTACTTC
>TRBV30|TRBD1|TRBJ1-4|NA
CAWTLTGLNEKLFF
TGTGCCTGGACCCTGACAGGGTTGAATGAAAAACTGTTTTTT
>TRBV24-1|TRBD1|TRBJ2-2|NA
CATSDSIGTGESGELFF
TGTGCCACCAGTGATTCCATCGGGACAGGGGAGTCCGGGGAGCTGTTTTTT
>TRBV6-5|NA|TRBJ1-1|NA
CASSTQTGNTEAFF
TGTGCCAGCAGTACTCAGACAGGGAACACTGAAGCTTTCTTT
>TRBV19|TRBD1|TRBJ1-1|NA
CASSVRDRHSPFF
TGTGCCAGTAGTGTCCGGGACAGACATAGTCCTTTCTTT
>TRBV7-9|NA|TRBJ2-3|NA
CASSSGTLSTDTQYF
TGTGCCAGCAGCTCAGGGACACTTAGCACAGATACGCAGTATTTT
>TRBV18|TRBD1|TRBJ2-7|NA
CASSPPPGQPYEQYF
TGTGCCAGCTCACCACCCCCGGGACAGCCCTACGAGCAGTACTTC
>TRBV20-1|NA|TRBJ2-5|NA
CSAPVGGSQYF
TGCAGTGCCCCCGTTGGAGGATCCCAGTACTTC
>TRBV28|NA|TRBJ2-5|NA
CASSLKIVGETQYF
TGTGCCAGCAGTTTAAAGATCGTAGGAGAGACCCAGTACTTC
>TRBV11-1|TRBD2|TRBJ2-3|NA
CASSSLAGSTDTQYF
TGTGCCAGCAGCTCCCTAGCGGGAAGCACAGATACGCAGTATTTT
>TRBV12-3/TRBV12-4|NA|TRBJ2-5|NA
CASSLNRRETQYF
TGTGCCAGCAGTTTAAACAGGAGAGAGACCCAGTACTTC
>TRBV18|NA|TRBJ2-7|once
CASSPDISYEQYF
TGTGCCAGCTCACCCGACATCTCCTACGAGCAGTACTTC
>TRBV5-6|NA|TRBJ1-4|NA
CASSLARATNEKLFF
TGTGCCAGCAGCTTGGCCAGGGCAACTAATGAAAAACTGTTTTTT
>TRBV5-1|NA|TRBJ2-1|once
CASSLAGSSYNEQFF
TGCGCCAGCAGCTTGGCGGGGAGCTCCTACAATGAGCAGTTCTTC
>TRBV27|NA|TRBJ1-4|NA
CASSLSGREKLFF
TGTGCCAGCAGTTTATCAGGGCGGGAAAAACTGTTTTTT
>TRBV18|TRBD1|TRBJ2-3|once
CASSRRTGATDTQYF
TGTGCCAGCTCACGACGGACAGGGGCCACAGATACGCAGTATTTT
>TRBV21-1|NA|TRBJ1-2|NA
CASSKRAANYGYTF
TGTGCCAGCAGCAAAAGGGCAGCTAACTATGGCTACACCTTC
>TRBV19|NA|TRBJ2-1|once
CASSILSSYNEQFF
TGTGCCAGTAGTATTCTGAGCTCCTACAATGAGCAGTTCTTC
>TRBV7-9|TRBD1|TRBJ1-2|NA
CASSRLGQGTNGYTF
TGTGCCAGCAGCCGCCTGGGACAGGGAACTAATGGCTACACCTTC